Below, 8 T cell receptor beta chains from the same sample are listed, as sequenced in a study of cytomegalovirus exposure and HLA in healthy donors. With 60 Vbeta and 13 Jbeta primers, the PCR was carried out. Measured with immunoSEQ multiplex PCR; TCRdb has only the in-frame clones, and not every one. The sample has 75,000 to 100,000 clones; about 77% are singletons. The sequenced sample consisted of PBMCs. The receptors come from a man aged 40-49 years in good health and CMV-seronegative.

This clone appeared a few times. The chain links TRBV2 to TRBJ1-4; TRBD1 might be the D (6 bases). Between the trimmed V and J ends, which lost 3 bases and 2 bases, there was a span of 10 bases. Per germline, CDR1 SNHLY and CDR2 FYNNEI. The CDR3 covers 15 residues. The CDR3 region has the DNA TGTGCCAGCAGTGAGAACAGGGCGACTAATGAAAAACTGTTTTTT. Amino acids: CASSENRATNEKLFF.

The sample holds many counts of this clone. The chain is built from TRBV14 and TRBJ1-1; 7 nucleotides agree with TRBD1. Trimming took 4 bases from V and 1 from J; bases not matched to a gene: 6. CDR3 length: 15 amino acids. Germline loops: CDR1 SGHDN, CDR2 FVKESK. The CDR3 region is CASSPTGARNTEAFF. Written as DNA, the CDR3 is TGTGCCAGCAGCCCTACAGGGGCCAGGAACACTGAAGCTTTCTTT.

This chain joins TRBV28 and TRBJ1-5; 7 bases agree with TRBD1. Germline V gene lookup returns CDR1 MDHEN and CDR2 SYDVKM. The CDR3 totals 15 residues. V lost 6 bases and J lost 6; bases outside the gene matches: 11. CDR3: CASRGPGGLAQPQHF. CDR3 DNA sequence: TGTGCCAGCAGAGGCCCAGGGGGTTTGGCTCAGCCCCAGCATTTT.

This clone showed up just once. J is TRBJ1-6 and V is TRBV5-4; 9 bases match TRBD1. CDR3 length: 16 residues. CDR1 and CDR2 (germline): SGHNT, YYREEE (reference sequence). J gave up 7 bases and V 5 bases, and 10 bases lay outside the gene matches. Here the CDR3 reads CASSSPGQGKNSPLHF. CDR3 in DNA: TGTGCCAGCAGTTCGCCGGGACAGGGAAAAAATTCACCCCTCCACTTT. Full variable domain (remainder filled in from reference TRBV5-4 and TRBJ1-6): ETGVTQSPTHLIKTRGQQVTLRCSSQSGHNTVSWYQQALGQGPQFIFQYYREEENGRGNFPPRFSGLQFPNYSSELNVNALELDDSALYLCASSSPGQGKNSPLHFGNGTRLTVT.

This chain joins TRBV5-1 and TRBJ1-4; no clear D gene. V was trimmed by 1 base and J by 8 bases, leaving 12 bases between them. This CDR3 contains 14 residues. Germline CDR1 is SGHRS and CDR2 is YFSETQ. CDR3 DNA sequence: TGCGCCAGCAGCTTGTCTTCGTCCCGGGAAAAACTGTTTTTT. Translating gives CASSLSSSREKLFF.

The rearrangement joins TRBV19 to TRBJ1-1; maybe TRBD1 (5 bases). The CDR3 length is 15 residues. Germline CDR1 LNHDA, CDR2 SQIVND (reference sequence). Between the trimmed V and J ends, which lost 5 bases and 1 base, there was a span of 14 bases. The CDR3 nucleotides read TGTGCCAGTAGTGCAAATGGACACCGGAACACTGAAGCTTTCTTT. Amino acid sequence: CASSANGHRNTEAFF.

The chain recombines TRBV5-4 with TRBJ2-7; D not resolved. The germline V and J ends were trimmed by 3 bases and 2 bases, with 9 bases remaining between them. CDR3 size: 13 residues. Germline CDR1 and CDR2: SGHNT and YYREEE (reference sequence). Written as DNA, the CDR3 is TGTGCCAGCAGCTCCCGCGACACCTACGAGCAGTACTTC. It yields the protein CASSSRDTYEQYF.

V gene TRBV6-4 combines with J gene TRBJ1-4, with TRBD1 matching 7 bases. The V gene end was trimmed by 4 bases and the J gene end by 7 bases; junction bases not matched to a gene: 6. Germline loops: CDR1 MRHNA, CDR2 SNTAGT. The CDR3 runs to 14 residues. The CDR3 sequence is CASSGAGGFEKLFF. The CDR3 DNA follows: TGTGCCAGCAGTGGGGCAGGGGGATTTGAAAAACTGTTTTTT.